The clone carrying this TCR beta chain was detected a few times. The antigen is not known. The study reverse transcribed the entire isolated RNA, so it sequenced expressed TCRB transcripts. Using immunoSEQ multiplex PCR, the repertoire was profiled, and TCRdb retains in-frame clones only, with some absent. The repertoire holds 230,000 or so clones, with 16% as singletons. This record belongs to a study of beta chain features in type 1 diabetes. General study results and limits: It was not settled here whether HLA type affects TCRB rearrangement. A moderate, significant TCRB CDR3 shortening appeared in type 1 diabetes across four CD4+ subsets.

The V segment lost 4 bases and the J segment 1 base; nucleotides outside the gene matches: 3. Germline V CDR1 and CDR2: SQVTM, ANQGSEA. This CDR3 is 14 amino acids long. By way of CD45RO/CCR7/CD25/CD127/CD95/CD27, the CD4+ regulatory, stem cell-like memory, central memory and naive cells were sorted. The material sequenced was naive CD4+ T cells from blood. The sequence came from a man in his thirties or forties with type 1 diabetes. This chain joins TRBV29-1 and TRBJ2-1; 8 bases align to TRBD1. CDR3 amino acids: CSVVGDRSYNEQFF. CDR3 nucleotides: TGCAGCGTTGTAGGGGACAGGTCCTACAATGAGCAGTTCTTC.